Below, one T cell receptor beta chain is given with its context. Its cognate antigen is unknown. The treatment: over 15 received Ad26.COV2.S at low or high dose, single or two shots; about 5 received placebo; per-sample allocation not given. Sampling was done on day 63 after the first vaccine or placebo injection. Immunization relied on an Ad26 vector, which expressed Wuhan-strain SARS-CoV-2 spike. The sample comes from a study of Ad26.COV2.S vaccination and SARS-CoV-2 variants. About the research overall: Administration of Ad26.COV2.S was intramuscular, either once or twice 56 days apart. Overall study results and limits: Reportedly, spike-specific CD8+ and CD4+ T cell responses achieved substantial breadth once vaccination had taken place.

In germline, CDR1 is LNHDA, CDR2 SQIVND (reference sequence). Trimming at V came to 3 bases and at J to 4 bases, leaving 6 bases not matched to a gene. This CDR3 contains 15 residues. The assay was immunoSEQ multiplex PCR, and TCRdb's table has in-frame clones only and misses some. The table records 350,000 to 500,000 clones, over 75% of them present only once. The V and J genes are TRBV19 and TRBJ2-3; 8 bases line up with TRBD1. The sample in question was peripheral blood, obtained in a trial of Ad26.COV2.S vaccine versus placebo. The receptor comes from a person between 18 and 65 years old who received the Ad26.COV2.S COVID-19 vaccine or a placebo. Written as DNA, the CDR3 is TGTGCCAGTAGTATCCCCGGGACAGGATCAGATACGCAGTATTTT. It codes for CASSIPGTGSDTQYF.